A few counts support the clone carrying this TCR beta chain. This sample's time point: healthy volunteer bleed at 6 weeks. Extraction of total RNA was performed on unfractionated whole blood. The CDR3 consists of 17 residues. The sample originates from a study of human T cells and chemical hapten exposure. About the research overall: Small volume differences among pooled libraries mainly caused per-sample TCR yield variation.

It was the library that attached unique molecular identifiers to individual cDNA molecules. In the source study's methods: Samples had a median of 95,638 TCRs, ranging roughly 20,000 to 690,600. In TCRdb, the RACE reads were re-called with MiXCR into one record per CDR3 protein. In this record, the V and J calls reflect TCRdb's handling and not the investigators' own analysis. Among 65,000 to 95,000 distinct CDR3 sequences listed, 8.6% were seen once. J is TRBJ1-4 and V is TRBV21-1; TRBD1, as called in the table, went unchecked against the DNA. TRBV21-1 is an annotated pseudogene. The sample consisted of whole blood. This clonotype was obtained from a female donor in good health. Some clones in this sample may be carry-over from other donors' samples. CDR3 bases: TGTGCCAGCAGCAACTACACTGGGGCTGCCGACGGTGAAAAACTGTTTTTT. Encoded protein: CASSNYTGAADGEKLFF.